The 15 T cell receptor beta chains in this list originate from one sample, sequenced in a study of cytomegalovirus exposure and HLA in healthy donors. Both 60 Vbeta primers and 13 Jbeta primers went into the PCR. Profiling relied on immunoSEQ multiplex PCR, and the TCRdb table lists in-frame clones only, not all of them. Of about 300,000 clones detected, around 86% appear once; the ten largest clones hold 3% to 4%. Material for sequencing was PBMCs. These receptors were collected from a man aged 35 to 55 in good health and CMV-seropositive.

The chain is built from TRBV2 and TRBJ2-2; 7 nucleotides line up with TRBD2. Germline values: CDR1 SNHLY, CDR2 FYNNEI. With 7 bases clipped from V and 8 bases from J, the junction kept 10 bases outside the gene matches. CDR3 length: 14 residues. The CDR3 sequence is CASTRRAGEGELFF. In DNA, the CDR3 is TGTGCCAGCACGCGTCGGGCGGGAGAGGGGGAGCTGTTTTTT.

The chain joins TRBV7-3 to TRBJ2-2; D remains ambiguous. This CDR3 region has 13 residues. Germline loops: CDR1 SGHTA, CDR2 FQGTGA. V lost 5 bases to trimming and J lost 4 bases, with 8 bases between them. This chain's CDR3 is CASSPTVTGELFF. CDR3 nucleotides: TGTGCCAGCAGCCCAACGGTCACCGGGGAGCTGTTTTTT.

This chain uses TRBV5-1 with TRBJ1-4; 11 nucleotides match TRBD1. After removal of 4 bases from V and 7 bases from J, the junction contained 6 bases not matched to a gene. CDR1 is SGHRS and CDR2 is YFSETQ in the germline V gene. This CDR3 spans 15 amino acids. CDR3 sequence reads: CASSPRTGGSEKLFF. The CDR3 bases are TGCGCCAGCAGCCCGAGGACAGGGGGCAGTGAAAAACTGTTTTTT.

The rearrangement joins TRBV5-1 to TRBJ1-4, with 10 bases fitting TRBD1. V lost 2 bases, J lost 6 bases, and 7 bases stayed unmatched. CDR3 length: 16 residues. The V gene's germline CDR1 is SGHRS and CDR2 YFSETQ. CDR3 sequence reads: CASSLSPGTGDEKLFF. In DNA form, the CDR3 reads TGCGCCAGCAGCTTATCTCCGGGGACAGGGGATGAAAAACTGTTTTTT.

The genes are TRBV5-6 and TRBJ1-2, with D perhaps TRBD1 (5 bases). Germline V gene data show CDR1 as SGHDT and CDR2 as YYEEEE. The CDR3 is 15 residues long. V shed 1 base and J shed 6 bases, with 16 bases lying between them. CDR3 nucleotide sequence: TGTGCCAGCAGCTTGTGGGGGGGAAGGGCGAATGGCTACACCTTC. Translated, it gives CASSLWGGRANGYTF.

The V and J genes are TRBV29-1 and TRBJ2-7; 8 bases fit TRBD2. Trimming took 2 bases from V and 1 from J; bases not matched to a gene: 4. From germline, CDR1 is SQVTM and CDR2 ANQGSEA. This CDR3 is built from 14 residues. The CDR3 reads CSVEIGRESYEQYF. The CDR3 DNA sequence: TGCAGCGTTGAAATCGGGAGGGAATCCTACGAGCAGTACTTC.

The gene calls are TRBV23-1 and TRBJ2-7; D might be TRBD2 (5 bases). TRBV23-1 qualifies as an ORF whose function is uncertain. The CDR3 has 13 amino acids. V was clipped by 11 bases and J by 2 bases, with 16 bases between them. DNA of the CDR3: TGCGCCCGACTGGAGAGGGAGACCTACGAGCAGTACTTC. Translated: CARLERETYEQYF.

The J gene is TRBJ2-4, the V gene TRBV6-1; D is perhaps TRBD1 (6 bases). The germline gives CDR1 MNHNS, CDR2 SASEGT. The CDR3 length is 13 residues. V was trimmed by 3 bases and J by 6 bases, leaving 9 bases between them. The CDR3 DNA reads TGTGCCAGCAGTGACCTCAGGGGAAACATTCAGTACTTC. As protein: CASSDLRGNIQYF.

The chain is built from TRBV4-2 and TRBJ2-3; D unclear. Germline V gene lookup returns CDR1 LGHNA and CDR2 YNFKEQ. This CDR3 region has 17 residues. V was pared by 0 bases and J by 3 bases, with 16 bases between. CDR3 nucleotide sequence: TGTGCCAGCAGCCAAGATCATTTGAACTTTATAACAGATACGCAGTATTTT. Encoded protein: CASSQDHLNFITDTQYF.

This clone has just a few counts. The CDR3 DNA is TGTGCCAGCAGCCCCCTAGCGGGAGGGAACACCGGGGAGCTGTTTTTT. This gives the protein CASSPLAGGNTGELFF. This chain connects TRBV7-6 to TRBJ2-2, with TRBD2 matching 11 bases. J was trimmed by 1 base and V by 5 bases; bases with no gene match: 3. The CDR3 has 16 residues. The germline V gene encodes CDR1 SGHVS and CDR2 FNYEAQ. The variable domain in full, completed from reference TRBV7-6 and TRBJ2-2, reads GAGVSQSPRYKVTKRGQDVALRCDPISGHVSLYWYRQALGQGPEFLTYFNYEAQQDKSGLPNDRFSAERPEGSISTLTIQRTEQRDSAMYRCASSPLAGGNTGELFFGEGSRLTVL.

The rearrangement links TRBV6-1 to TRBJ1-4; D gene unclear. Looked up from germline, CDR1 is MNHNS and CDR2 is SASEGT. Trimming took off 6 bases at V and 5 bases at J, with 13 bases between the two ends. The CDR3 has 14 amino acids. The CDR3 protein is CASSEGPGNEKLFF. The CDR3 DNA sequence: TGTGCCAGCAGCGAGGGCCCGGGAAATGAAAAACTGTTTTTT.

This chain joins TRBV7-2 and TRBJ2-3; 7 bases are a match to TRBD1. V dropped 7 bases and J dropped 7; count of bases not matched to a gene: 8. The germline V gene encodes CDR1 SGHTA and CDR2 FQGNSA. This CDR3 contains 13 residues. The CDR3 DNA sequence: TGTGCCAGCACGTCAGGGGGATCAAATACGCAGTATTTT. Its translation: CASTSGGSNTQYF.

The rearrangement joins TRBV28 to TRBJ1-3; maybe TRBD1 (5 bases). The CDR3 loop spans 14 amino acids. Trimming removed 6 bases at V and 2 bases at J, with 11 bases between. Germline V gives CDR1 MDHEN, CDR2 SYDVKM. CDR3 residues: CASSRQGTGNTIYF. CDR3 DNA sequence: TGTGCCAGCAGCCGTCAGGGTACTGGAAACACCATATATTTT.

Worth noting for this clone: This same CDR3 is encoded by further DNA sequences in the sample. CDR3 amino acids: CASSPGSSYNEQFF. The CDR3 coding sequence is TGTGCCAGCTCACCAGGGAGCTCCTACAATGAGCAGTTCTTC. The V gene is TRBV18, the J gene TRBJ2-1; a weak D match, TRBD2 (5 bases). CDR3 length equals 14 residues. CDR1 and CDR2 (germline): KGHSH, LQKENI. V lost 2 bases and J 0 bases, leaving 5 bases between the germline ends.

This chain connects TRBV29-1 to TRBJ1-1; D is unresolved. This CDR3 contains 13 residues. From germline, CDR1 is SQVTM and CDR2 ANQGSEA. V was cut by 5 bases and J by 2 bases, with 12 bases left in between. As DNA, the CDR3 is TGCAGCGTTCCCTGGGCCGATAACACTGAAGCTTTCTTT. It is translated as CSVPWADNTEAFF.